This paragraph reports one T cell receptor beta chain. Roughly 40,000 genome equivalents of blood DNA were amplified for TRB. The entry originates in a study of T cell clusters in autoimmune cytopenias. Study-level information: Healthy donor controls had a mean age of approximately 57 years and median age of roughly 64 years.

Multiplex touch-down PCR amplified TRB using TRB-A and TRB-B pools in one tube. TCRdb re-called the multiplex PCR reads; every CDR3 protein appears as one record, without DNA. Here the sample table reports more than 9,500 distinct CDR3 sequences. Looked up from germline, CDR1 is KGHDR and CDR2 is SFDVKD. The CDR3 consists of 14 residues. These records were also assigned to another study, of T cell repertoires in aging, cancer and after chemotherapy. Turning to that study: Clear clonal overlap appeared across healthy donor samples taken over several months to years. Across the chemotherapy interval, each cancer cohort showed higher median generation probability, suggesting thymic rebound. No conclusions about immunological memory after chemotherapy can be drawn from the repertoire data.

The receptor comes from a human donor in good health. The source material was peripheral blood. The rearrangement joins TRBV24-1 to TRBJ2-5; TCRdb picks TRBD1, but there is no DNA to check that call. The CDR3 sequence is CATSGDRRRETQYF.